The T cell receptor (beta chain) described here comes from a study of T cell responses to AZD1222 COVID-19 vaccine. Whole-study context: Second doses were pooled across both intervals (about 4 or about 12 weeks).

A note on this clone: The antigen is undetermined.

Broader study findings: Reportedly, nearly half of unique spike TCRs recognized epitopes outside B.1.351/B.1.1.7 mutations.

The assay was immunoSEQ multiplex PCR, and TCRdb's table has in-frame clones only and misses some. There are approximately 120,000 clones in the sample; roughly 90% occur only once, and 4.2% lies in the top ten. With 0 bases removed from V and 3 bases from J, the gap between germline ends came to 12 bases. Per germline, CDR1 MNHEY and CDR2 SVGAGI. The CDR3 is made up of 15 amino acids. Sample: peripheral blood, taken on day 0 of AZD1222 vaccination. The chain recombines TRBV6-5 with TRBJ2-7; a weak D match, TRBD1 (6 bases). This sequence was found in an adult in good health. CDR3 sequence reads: CASSYSMDRDYEQYF. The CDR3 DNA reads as TGTGCCAGCAGTTACTCGATGGACAGAGACTACGAGCAGTACTTC.